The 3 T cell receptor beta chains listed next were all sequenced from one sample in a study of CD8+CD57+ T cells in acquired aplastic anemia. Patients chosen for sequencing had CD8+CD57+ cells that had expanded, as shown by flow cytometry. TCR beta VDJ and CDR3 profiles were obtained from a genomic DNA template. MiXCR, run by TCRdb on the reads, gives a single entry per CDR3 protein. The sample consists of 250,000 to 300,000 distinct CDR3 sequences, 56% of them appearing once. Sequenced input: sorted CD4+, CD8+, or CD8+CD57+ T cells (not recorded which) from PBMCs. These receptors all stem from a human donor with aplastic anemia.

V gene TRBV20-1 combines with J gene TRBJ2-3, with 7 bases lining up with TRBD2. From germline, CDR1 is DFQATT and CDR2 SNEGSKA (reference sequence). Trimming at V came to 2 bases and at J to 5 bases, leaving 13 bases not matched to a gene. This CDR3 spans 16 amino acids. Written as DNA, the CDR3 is TGCAGTGCTAGATTACGCCGGACTAGACGGGGAGATACGCAGTATTTT. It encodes CSARLRRTRRGDTQYF.

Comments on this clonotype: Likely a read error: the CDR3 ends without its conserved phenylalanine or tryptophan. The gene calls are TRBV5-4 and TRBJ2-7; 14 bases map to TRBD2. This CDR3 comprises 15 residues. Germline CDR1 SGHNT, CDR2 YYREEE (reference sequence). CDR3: CANSPGLAGVGEQYL. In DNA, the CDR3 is TGTGCCAACAGCCCGGGACTAGCGGGGGTCGGCGAGCAGTACCTC.

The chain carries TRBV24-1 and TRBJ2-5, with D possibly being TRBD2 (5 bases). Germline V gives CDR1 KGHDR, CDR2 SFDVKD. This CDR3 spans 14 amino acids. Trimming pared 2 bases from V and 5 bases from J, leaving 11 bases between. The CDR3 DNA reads TGTGCCACCAGTGATTGGGATACGGGGGAGACCCAGTACTTC. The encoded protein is CATSDWDTGETQYF.